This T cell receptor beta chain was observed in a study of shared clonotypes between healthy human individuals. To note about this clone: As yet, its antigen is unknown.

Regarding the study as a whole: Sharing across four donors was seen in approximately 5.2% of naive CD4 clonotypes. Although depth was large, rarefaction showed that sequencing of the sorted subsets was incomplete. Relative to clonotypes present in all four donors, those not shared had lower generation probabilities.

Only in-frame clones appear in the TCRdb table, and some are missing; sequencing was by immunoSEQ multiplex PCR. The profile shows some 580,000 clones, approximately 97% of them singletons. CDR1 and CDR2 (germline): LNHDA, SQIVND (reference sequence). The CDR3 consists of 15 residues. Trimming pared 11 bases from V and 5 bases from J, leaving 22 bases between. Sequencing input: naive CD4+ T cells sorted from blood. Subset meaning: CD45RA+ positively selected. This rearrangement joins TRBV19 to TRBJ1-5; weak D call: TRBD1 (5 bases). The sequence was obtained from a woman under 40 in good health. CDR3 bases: TGTGCCTCTTCACATGGGGCGAATGAGCATCAGCCCCAGCATTTT. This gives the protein CASSHGANEHQPQHF. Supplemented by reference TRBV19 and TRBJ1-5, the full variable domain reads DGGITQSPKYLFRKEGQNVTLSCEQNLNHDAMYWYRQDPGQGLRLIYYSQIVNDFQKGDIAEGYSVSREKKESFPLTVTSAQKNPTAFYLCASSHGANEHQPQHFGDGTRLSIL.